The rows below give T cell receptor beta chains drawn from one sample of a study of T cell responses to AZD1222 COVID-19 vaccine. The protocol was immunoSEQ multiplex PCR, while the TCRdb copy is restricted to in-frame clones and leaves out a portion. The table shows 200,000 or so clones, with 88% occurring only once. Material: peripheral blood, obtained on day 0 of AZD1222 vaccination. All receptors come from an adult in good health. Each CDR3 is given with its conserved first and last residue. Each record gives: clone size, D gene, J gene, V gene, CDR3 protein, CDR3 DNA. A D gene is named only where the DNA matches it firmly. Clone size, where shown, is once, few, many, or a class for clones that have expanded.

NA,NA,TRBJ2-7,TRBV7-9,CASLGLVSYEQYF,TGTGCCAGCCTTGGGCTAGTCTCCTACGAGCAGTACTTC
NA,NA,TRBJ2-7,TRBV25-1,CASSQTHYEQYF,TGTGCCAGCAGTCAAACCCACTACGAGCAGTACTTC
NA,TRBD1,TRBJ1-1,TRBV4-1,CASSQDRNRGTEAFF,TGCGCCAGCAGCCAAGACCGAAACAGGGGCACTGAAGCTTTCTTT
NA,TRBD1,TRBJ2-1,TRBV4-1,CASGQGGNEQFF,TGCGCCAGCGGACAGGGGGGGAATGAGCAGTTCTTC
NA,NA,TRBJ2-7,TRBV9,CASSVGGNKGEQYF,TGTGCCAGCAGCGTAGGGGGGAACAAGGGCGAGCAGTACTTC
NA,NA,TRBJ2-1,TRBV5-4,CASRTAPRGPRDEQFF,TGTGCCAGCAGAACGGCCCCACGGGGCCCCCGGGATGAGCAGTTCTTC
once,NA,TRBJ2-3,TRBV28,CASRTWTDTQYF,TGTGCCAGCAGGACATGGACAGATACGCAGTATTTT
few,NA,TRBJ1-5,TRBV2,CASNGAFTSNQPQHF,TGTGCCAGCAATGGTGCCTTTACTAGCAATCAGCCCCAGCATTTT
once,NA,TRBJ2-7,TRBV18,CASSPIPDLSSYEQYF,TGTGCCAGCTCACCAATTCCAGATCTTAGCTCCTACGAGCAGTACTTC
NA,NA,TRBJ2-7,TRBV18,CASSPERGGYEQYF,TGTGCCAGCTCACCCGAGAGGGGTGGCTACGAGCAGTACTTC
NA,NA,TRBJ2-7,TRBV14,CASSQALGMTYEQYF,TGTGCCAGCAGCCAAGCTCTAGGGATGACCTACGAGCAGTACTTC
NA,NA,TRBJ2-7,TRBV5-5,CASSNPGTLNYEQYF,TGTGCCAGCAGCAATCCCGGGACACTAAACTACGAGCAGTACTTC
NA,TRBD1,TRBJ1-6,TRBV19,CASSTTGGADSPLHF,TGTGCCAGTAGTACAACAGGGGGCGCGGATTCACCCCTCCACTTT
few,NA,TRBJ2-6,TRBV3-1/TRBV3-2,CASSQGGGANVLTF,TGTGCCAGCAGCCAAGGTGGTGGGGCCAACGTCCTGACTTTC
NA,TRBD1,TRBJ1-2,TRBV30,CAWSKDRGGVGYGYTF,TGTGCCTGGAGCAAGGACAGGGGAGGGGTAGGCTATGGCTACACCTTC
once,NA,TRBJ1-2,TRBV7-9,CASSLEGPLRGYTF,TGTGCCAGCAGCTTAGAGGGCCCCCTTCGGGGCTACACCTTC
NA,TRBD1,TRBJ2-2,TRBV5-5,CASSLPGQITGELFF,TGTGCCAGCAGCCTACCGGGACAGATAACCGGGGAGCTGTTTTTT
NA,NA,TRBJ2-2,TRBV7-6,CASSSSAQGIPGELFF,TGTGCCAGCAGTAGTAGCGCCCAGGGGATCCCCGGGGAGCTGTTTTTT
NA,NA,TRBJ1-2,TRBV28,CASRVSGGYTF,TGTGCCAGCAGGGTCTCAGGAGGCTACACCTTC
NA,NA,TRBJ1-2,TRBV25-1,CASSEYTSGKDYGYTF,TGTGCCAGCAGTGAATATACTTCAGGAAAGGACTATGGCTACACCTTC
NA,TRBD1,TRBJ1-2,TRBV30,CAWSYPGQGFYGYTF,TGTGCCTGGAGTTATCCGGGACAGGGGTTCTATGGCTACACCTTC
NA,NA,TRBJ1-1,TRBV7-8,CASSLVWDRNTEAFF,TGTGCCAGCAGCTTAGTGTGGGATCGGAACACTGAAGCTTTCTTT
NA,NA,TRBJ1-2,TRBV30,CAWKRRSYGYTF,TGTGCCTGGAAACGAAGGAGCTATGGCTACACCTTC
few,TRBD2,TRBJ2-7,TRBV6-2/TRBV6-3,CASSYSGEPYEQYF,TGTGCCAGCAGTTACAGCGGGGAGCCCTACGAGCAGTACTTC
NA,TRBD1,TRBJ1-1,TRBV18,CASSPARRGVTEAFF,TGTGCCAGCTCACCCGCCCGCAGGGGGGTCACTGAAGCTTTCTTT
NA,NA,TRBJ2-3,TRBV4-3,CASSQTLPEGGAPDTQYF,TGCGCCAGCAGCCAAACCCTCCCGGAGGGGGGCGCGCCAGATACGCAGTATTTT
NA,NA,TRBJ2-3,TRBV20-1,CSAFQADTQYF,TGCAGTGCCTTCCAGGCTGATACGCAGTATTTT
NA,TRBD1,TRBJ1-4,TRBV5-5,CASSSGQGLYEKLFF,TGTGCCAGCAGTTCGGGACAGGGGCTGTATGAAAAACTGTTTTTT
NA,TRBD1,TRBJ1-3,TRBV15,CATSLPGQGRNTIYF,TGTGCCACCAGCCTACCGGGACAGGGACGAAACACCATATATTTT
NA,TRBD1,TRBJ1-4,TRBV30,CAWRAQGRLFF,TGTGCCTGGAGGGCACAGGGGAGGCTGTTTTTT
NA,NA,TRBJ2-3,TRBV14,CASSQDQSVRTDTQYF,TGTGCCAGCAGCCAAGATCAGTCGGTGCGCACAGATACGCAGTATTTT
NA,NA,TRBJ2-3,TRBV5-4,CASSLRELPNTDTQYF,TGTGCCAGCAGCTTGAGGGAACTTCCTAACACAGATACGCAGTATTTT
NA,TRBD2,TRBJ2-1,TRBV11-3,CASSLTGRGDYNEQFF,TGTGCCAGCAGCCTGACGGGACGGGGGGACTACAATGAGCAGTTCTTC
NA,NA,TRBJ1-6,TRBV14,CASSLSNSPLHF,TGTGCCAGCAGCCTCTCTAATTCACCCCTCCACTTT
NA,TRBD1,TRBJ2-7,TRBV5-1,CASSVRQGSYEQYF,TGCGCCAGCAGCGTTAGACAGGGGTCCTACGAGCAGTACTTC
once,NA,TRBJ2-1,TRBV18,CASSRPASYNEQFF,TGTGCCAGCTCACGTCCAGCCTCCTACAATGAGCAGTTCTTC
few,NA,TRBJ2-5,TRBV18,CASSRLPGEGTQYF,TGTGCCAGCTCTCGCCTCCCAGGGGAGGGGACCCAGTACTTC
once,NA,TRBJ1-1,TRBV11-3,CASSLGGNTEAFF,TGTGCCAGCAGCTTAGGGGGGAACACTGAAGCTTTCTTT
once,NA,TRBJ1-4,TRBV7-2,CASSPIGAPNEKLFF,TGTGCCAGCAGCCCAATAGGGGCTCCTAATGAAAAACTGTTTTTT
NA,NA,TRBJ2-1,TRBV24-1,CATSGTGPSANEQFF,TGTGCCACCAGTGGAACAGGGCCCTCCGCCAATGAGCAGTTCTTC
NA,TRBD1,TRBJ2-3,TRBV19,CATGTGTASTDTQYF,TGTGCCACCGGAACCGGGACAGCTAGCACAGATACGCAGTATTTT
NA,NA,TRBJ2-2,TRBV7-2,CASSSKRASLSTGELFF,TGTGCCAGCAGCTCCAAGCGGGCGTCTCTTTCCACCGGGGAGCTGTTTTTT
NA,TRBD2,TRBJ2-1,TRBV6-4,CASSDSRGGYNEQFF,TGTGCCAGCAGTGACTCGCGGGGGGGCTACAATGAGCAGTTCTTC
NA,NA,TRBJ2-1,TRBV3-1/TRBV3-2,CASSHKGRSPYNEQFF,TGTGCCAGCAGCCACAAGGGCCGCTCCCCCTACAATGAGCAGTTCTTC
NA,TRBD1,TRBJ1-5,TRBV12-5,CASGLVGQGLRYNQPQHF,TGTGCTAGTGGTTTGGTCGGACAGGGCTTGAGGTATAATCAGCCCCAGCATTTT
NA,NA,TRBJ2-2,TRBV6-5,CATEGLITGELFF,TGTGCCACCGAGGGACTTATCACCGGGGAGCTGTTTTTT
NA,NA,TRBJ2-5,TRBV7-8,CASSSTQSQETQYF,TGTGCCAGCAGCTCTACCCAATCCCAAGAGACCCAGTACTTC
NA,NA,TRBJ1-1,TRBV9,CASSVEPLNTEAFF,TGTGCCAGCAGCGTAGAGCCTCTGAACACTGAAGCTTTCTTT
NA,NA,TRBJ1-2,TRBV5-4,CASSPDTSNYGYTF,TGTGCCAGCAGCCCGGACACCTCTAACTATGGCTACACCTTC
NA,TRBD2,TRBJ2-7,TRBV3-1/TRBV3-2,CASSQTSGGGNEQYF,TGTGCCAGCAGCCAAACTAGCGGGGGCGGTAACGAGCAGTACTTC
NA,NA,TRBJ2-5,TRBV6-2/TRBV6-3,CASSYDRGNPQETQYF,TGTGCCAGCAGTTACGATCGGGGAAATCCCCAAGAGACCCAGTACTTC
NA,TRBD1,TRBJ1-4,TRBV7-2,CASSAPGTGVEKLFF,TGTGCCAGCAGCGCCCCCGGGACAGGGGTCGAAAAACTGTTTTTT
NA,TRBD1,TRBJ1-4,TRBV7-2,CASSPSGTGDEKLFF,TGTGCCAGCAGCCCATCCGGGACAGGGGACGAAAAACTGTTTTTT